This T cell receptor (beta chain) was observed in a study of blood T cell repertoires in COVID-19. In this sample, this clone turned up once. TCRdb's copy holds only in-frame clones and misses some; the assay was immunoSEQ multiplex PCR. The sample comprises 120,000 to 150,000 clones, 70% to 90% of which are singletons, and roughly 8% rests with the top ten. This CDR3 spans 15 amino acids. From germline, CDR1 is LNHDA and CDR2 SQIVND (reference sequence). Trimming removed 0 bases from V and 9 bases from J; junction bases left unmatched: 9. The source of this sequence is a woman aged 60-70 years with COVID-19, enrolled during active disease. The sample comprised peripheral blood. The chain combines TRBV19 with TRBJ2-7; 9 nucleotides agree with TRBD1. CDR3 protein: CASSIDATGGYRQYF. The CDR3 nucleotides read TGTGCCAGTAGTATAGATGCGACAGGGGGGTATCGGCAGTACTTC.